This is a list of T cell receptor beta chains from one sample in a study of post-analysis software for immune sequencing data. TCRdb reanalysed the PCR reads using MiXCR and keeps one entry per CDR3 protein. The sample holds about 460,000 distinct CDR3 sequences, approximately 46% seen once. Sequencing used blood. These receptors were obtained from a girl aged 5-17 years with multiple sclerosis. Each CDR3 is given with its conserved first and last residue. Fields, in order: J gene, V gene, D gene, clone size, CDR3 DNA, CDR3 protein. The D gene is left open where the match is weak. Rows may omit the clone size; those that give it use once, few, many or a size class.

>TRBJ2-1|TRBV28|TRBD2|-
TGTGCCAGCAGAAATTCGGGGGGGTACAATGAGCAGTTCTTC
CASRNSGGYNEQFF
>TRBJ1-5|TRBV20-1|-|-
TGCAGTGCCGACCGGGGTAGGCCCTATCAGCCCCAGCATTTT
CSADRGRPYQPQHF
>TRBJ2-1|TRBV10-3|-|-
TGTGCCATCAGTGCTAGCGCCCGCTACAATGAGCAGTTCTTC
CAISASARYNEQFF
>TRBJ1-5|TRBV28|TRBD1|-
TGTGCCAGCAGTCCCCCTGCAGGGGGGTATCAGCCCCAGCATTTT
CASSPPAGGYQPQHF
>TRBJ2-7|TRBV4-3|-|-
TGCGCCAGCAGCCAAGATTCACAGGGCTACGAGCAGTACTTC
CASSQDSQGYEQYF
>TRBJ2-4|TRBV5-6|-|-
TGTGCCAGCAGCTTGCCCGGGACAAGTAAAAACATTCAGTACTTC
CASSLPGTSKNIQYF
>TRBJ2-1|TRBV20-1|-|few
TGCAGTGCTAGGACCCCCTCCAGGGCAGCGGCAAATGAGCAGTTCTTC
CSARTPSRAAANEQFF
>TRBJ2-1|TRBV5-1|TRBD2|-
TGCGCCAGCAGCTTAGGTGGGGGGGGAGGAGCCTACAATGAGCAGTTCTTC
CASSLGGGGGAYNEQFF
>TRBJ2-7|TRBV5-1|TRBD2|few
TGCGCCAGCAGCTTGGCCGGACTAGCGGGAGCCCACGAGCAGTACTTC
CASSLAGLAGAHEQYF
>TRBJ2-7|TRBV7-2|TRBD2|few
TGTGCCAGCAGCTTACTGGGACTAGCGGGAGGCGAGCAGTACTTC
CASSLLGLAGGEQYF
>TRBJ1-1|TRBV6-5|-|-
TGTGCCAGCAGTCCCAGGGCCCAGAACACTGAAGCTTTCTTT
CASSPRAQNTEAFF
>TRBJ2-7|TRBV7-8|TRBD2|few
TGTGCCAGCAGCTTAACGCGGGGGTACTACGAGCAGTACTTC
CASSLTRGYYEQYF
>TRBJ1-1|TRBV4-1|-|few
TGCGCCAGCAGCCAAGTTTCTGGGAACACTGAAGCTTTCTTT
CASSQVSGNTEAFF
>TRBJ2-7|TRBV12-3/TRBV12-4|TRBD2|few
TGTGCCAGCAGTCCCGGGGGGGCCCTCGAGCAGTACTTC
CASSPGGALEQYF
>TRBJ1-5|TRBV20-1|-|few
TGCAGTGCTAGAGATCCCAGGGACGGCAGAAATCAGCCCCAGCATTTT
CSARDPRDGRNQPQHF
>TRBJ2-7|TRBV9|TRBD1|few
TGTGCCAGCAGCCCAAGACAGGGGATACACGAGCAGTACTTC
CASSPRQGIHEQYF
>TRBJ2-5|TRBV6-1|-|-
TGTGCCAGCAGTGAACGGGGGCCGGAGACCCAGTACTTC
CASSERGPETQYF
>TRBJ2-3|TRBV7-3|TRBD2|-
TGTGCCAGCAGCTTGTCCCCCCCCCTCAGCGGGAGGATCCAACCCACAGATACGCAGTATTTT
CASSLSPPLSGRIQPTDTQYF
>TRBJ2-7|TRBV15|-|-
TGTGCCACCAGCTCCCCGGTCGGGCCCAGAGAGCAGTACTTC
CATSSPVGPREQYF
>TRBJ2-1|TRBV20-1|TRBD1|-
TGCAGTGCTCAACCGGACAGGGAGAATGGGCAGTTCTTC
CSAQPDRENGQFF
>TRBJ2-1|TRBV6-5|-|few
TGTGCCAGCAGTTACTCCTCCGATGAGCAGTTCTTC
CASSYSSDEQFF
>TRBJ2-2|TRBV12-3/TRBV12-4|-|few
TGTGCCAGCAGTTTAGCGGCTTACACCGGGGAGCTGTTTTTT
CASSLAAYTGELFF
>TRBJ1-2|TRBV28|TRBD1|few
TGTGCCAGCAGTACGCTACAGGGGGCGTATGGCTACACCTTC
CASSTLQGAYGYTF
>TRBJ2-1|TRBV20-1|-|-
TGCAGTGCTAGTTCTGAGGGAGTGGGGCACAATGAGCAGTTCTTC
CSASSEGVGHNEQFF
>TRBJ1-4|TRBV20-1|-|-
TGCAGTGCCAGAGAGAACAGGGATGAAGAAAAACTGTTTTTT
CSARENRDEEKLFF
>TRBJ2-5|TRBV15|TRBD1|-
TGTGCCACCAGCCGCGACAGGGGGCAAGAGACCCAGTACTTC
CATSRDRGQETQYF
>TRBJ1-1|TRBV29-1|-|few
TGCAGCGTTGAAATGCGAATGAACACTGAAGCTTTCTTT
CSVEMRMNTEAFF
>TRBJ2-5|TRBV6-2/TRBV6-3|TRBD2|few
TGTGCCAGCAGGGCAGCGGGAGGGATAGGAGAGACCCAGTACTTC
CASRAAGGIGETQYF
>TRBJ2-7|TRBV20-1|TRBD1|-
TGCAGCCCCCGGACAGGGGTCTACGAGCAGTACTTC
CSPRTGVYEQYF
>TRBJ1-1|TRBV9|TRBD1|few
TGTGCCAGCAGCGCCGACGGACCGGGACAGTCTTTCTTT
CASSADGPGQSFF
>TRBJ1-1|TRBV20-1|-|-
TGCAGTGCTATAGGGTTAGGGGTCACTGAAGCTTTCTTT
CSAIGLGVTEAFF
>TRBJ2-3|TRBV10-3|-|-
TGTGCCATCAGGCTTAATAGCGGAAGCACAGATACGCAGTATTTT
CAIRLNSGSTDTQYF
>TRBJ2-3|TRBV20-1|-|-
TGCAGTGCTAGAGCCTCGGGGGTACCTAGCACAGATACGCAGTATTTT
CSARASGVPSTDTQYF
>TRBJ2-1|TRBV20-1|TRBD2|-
TGCAGTGCTCAGACTAGCGGGAGGGGGAATGAGCAGTTCTTC
CSAQTSGRGNEQFF
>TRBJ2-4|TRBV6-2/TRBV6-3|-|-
TGTGCCAGCAGGTGGAACCCGGTGGATGAGCAGTACTTC
CASRWNPVDEQYF
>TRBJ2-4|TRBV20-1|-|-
TGCAGTGCTAGATCCAAACTAGCCAAAAACATTCAGTACTTC
CSARSKLAKNIQYF
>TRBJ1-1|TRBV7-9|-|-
TGTGCCAGCAGCTTTCTCGAGAACACTGAAGCTTTCTTT
CASSFLENTEAFF
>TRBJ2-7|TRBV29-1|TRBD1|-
TGCAGCGTTGAAAGGGGGCTGTCCTACAATGAGCAGTACTTC
CSVERGLSYNEQYF
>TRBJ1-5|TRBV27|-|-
TGTGCCAGCAGTTTATCGGGACGACAGCCCCAGCATTTT
CASSLSGRQPQHF
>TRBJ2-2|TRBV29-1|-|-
TGCAGCGTTAAAATGGGGACCGGGGAGCTGTTTTTT
CSVKMGTGELFF
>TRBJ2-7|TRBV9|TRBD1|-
TGTGCCAGCAGTGCCCGGGACAGTCAGGGGGCCGAGCAGTACTTC
CASSARDSQGAEQYF
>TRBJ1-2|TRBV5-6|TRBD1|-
TGTGCCAGCCGACTCAGGGGGCTGGACTATGGCTACACCTTC
CASRLRGLDYGYTF
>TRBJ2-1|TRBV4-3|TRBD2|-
TGCGCCAGCAGCCGTGGCGCGGGGGACTCCTACAATGAGCAGTTCTTC
CASSRGAGDSYNEQFF
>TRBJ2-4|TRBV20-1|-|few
TGCAGTGCTACAGACAGGAGTAGATCCAAAAACATTCAGTACTTC
CSATDRSRSKNIQYF
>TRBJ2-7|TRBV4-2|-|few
TGTGCCAGCAGCCCAGAGGCACGTGCCTACGAGCAGTACTTC
CASSPEARAYEQYF
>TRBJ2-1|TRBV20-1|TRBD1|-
TGCAGTGCCGGGACAGGGAGTAATTCCTACGAGCAGTTCTTC
CSAGTGSNSYEQFF
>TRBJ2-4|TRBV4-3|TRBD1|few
TGCGCCAGCAGCCGGGACAGGGGAGGTATTCAGTACTTC
CASSRDRGGIQYF
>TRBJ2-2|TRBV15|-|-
TGTGCCACCAGCAGAGGGGTACGGGGGAACACCGGGGAGCTGTTTTTT
CATSRGVRGNTGELFF
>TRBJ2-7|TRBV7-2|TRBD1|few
TGTGCCAGCAGCTTAGCGGAGACAGGGTATTCCTACGAGCAGTACTTC
CASSLAETGYSYEQYF
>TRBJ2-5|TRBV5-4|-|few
TGTGCCAGCAGCTTGCATTCAGGAAAAGAGACCCAGTACTTC
CASSLHSGKETQYF
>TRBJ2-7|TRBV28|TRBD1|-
TGTGCCAGCAGAGAGGGGGACAGGGAGGGCGAGCAGTACTTC
CASREGDREGEQYF
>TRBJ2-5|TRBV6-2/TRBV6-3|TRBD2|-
TGTGCCAGCAGCCCTGGGACTAGCGTATACCAAGAGACCCAGTACTTC
CASSPGTSVYQETQYF
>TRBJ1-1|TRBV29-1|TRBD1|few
TGCAGCGTCCCTAGGGGGCAGAACACTGAAGCTTTCTTT
CSVPRGQNTEAFF
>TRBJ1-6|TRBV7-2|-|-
TGTGCCAGCAGCTTAACAGGGAGAACTTATTCACCCCTCCACTTT
CASSLTGRTYSPLHF
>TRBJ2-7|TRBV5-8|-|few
TGTGCCGCCGCACACCCGAGCTCCTACGAGCAGTACTTC
CAAAHPSSYEQYF
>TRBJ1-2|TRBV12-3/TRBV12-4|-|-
TGTGCCAGCAGTTTGAGTCGGCGGAGCTACTATGGCTACACCTTC
CASSLSRRSYYGYTF
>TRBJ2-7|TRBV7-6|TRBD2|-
TGTGCCAGCAGCGAACTAGCGGGTACCTACGAGCAGTACTTC
CASSELAGTYEQYF